The clone carrying this TCR beta chain showed up many times. A clone one base away is much larger, so this may be a read error. Because it lacks the conserved phenylalanine or tryptophan at the end, this CDR3 is likely a read error. CDR3 length: 14 residues. Looked up from germline, CDR1 is DFQATT and CDR2 is SNEGSKA (reference sequence). V gave up 5 bases and J gave up 7 bases, with 17 bases separating them. This record belongs to a study of metastatic and nonmetastatic thyroid tumors. Study as a whole: Both malignant and benign thyroid patients supplied peripheral blood and tumor or nodule tissue samples, across which the repertoires of these patients were then compared.

All patients were untreated before thyroid surgery. TCRdb recomputed clones from the PCR reads via MiXCR. The sample carries just over 8,000 clones, 20% to 30% recorded once. This clonotype was sampled from a female donor with papillary thyroid cancer or a benign thyroid nodule (not recorded which). Some clones in this sample may be carry-over from other donors' samples. Specimen: tumor tissue. The rearrangement joins TRBV20-1 to TRBJ1-4; perhaps TRBD1 as D (6 bases). The CDR3 region is CSALTVGGAEKLFL. CDR3 bases: TGCAGTGCTCTGACCGTGGGGGGCGCTGAAAAACTGTTTCTT.